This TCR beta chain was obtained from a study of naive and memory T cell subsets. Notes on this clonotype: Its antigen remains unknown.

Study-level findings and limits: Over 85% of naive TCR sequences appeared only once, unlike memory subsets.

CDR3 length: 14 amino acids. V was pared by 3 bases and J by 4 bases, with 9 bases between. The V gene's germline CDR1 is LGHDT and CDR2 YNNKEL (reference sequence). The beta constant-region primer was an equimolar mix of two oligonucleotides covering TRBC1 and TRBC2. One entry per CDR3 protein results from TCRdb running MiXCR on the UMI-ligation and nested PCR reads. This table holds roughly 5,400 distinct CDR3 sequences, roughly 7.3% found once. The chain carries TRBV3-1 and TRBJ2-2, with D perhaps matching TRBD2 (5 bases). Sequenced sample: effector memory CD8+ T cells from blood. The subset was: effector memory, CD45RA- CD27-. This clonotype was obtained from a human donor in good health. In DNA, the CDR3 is TGTGCCAGCAGCCAGACTACGGGCACCGGGGAGCTGTTTTTT. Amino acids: CASSQTTGTGELFF.